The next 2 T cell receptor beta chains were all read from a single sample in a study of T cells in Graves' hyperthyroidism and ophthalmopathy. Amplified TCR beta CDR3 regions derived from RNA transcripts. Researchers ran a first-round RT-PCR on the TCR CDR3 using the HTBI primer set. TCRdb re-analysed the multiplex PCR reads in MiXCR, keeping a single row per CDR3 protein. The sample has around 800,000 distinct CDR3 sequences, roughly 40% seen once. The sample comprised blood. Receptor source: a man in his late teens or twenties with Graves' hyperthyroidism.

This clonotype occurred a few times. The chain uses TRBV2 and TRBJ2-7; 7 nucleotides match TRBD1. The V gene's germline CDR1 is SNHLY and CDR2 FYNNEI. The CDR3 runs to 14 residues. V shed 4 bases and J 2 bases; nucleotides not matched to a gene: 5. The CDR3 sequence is CASSAPGTAYEQYF. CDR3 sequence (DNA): TGTGCCAGCAGTGCCCCCGGGACAGCCTACGAGCAGTACTTC.

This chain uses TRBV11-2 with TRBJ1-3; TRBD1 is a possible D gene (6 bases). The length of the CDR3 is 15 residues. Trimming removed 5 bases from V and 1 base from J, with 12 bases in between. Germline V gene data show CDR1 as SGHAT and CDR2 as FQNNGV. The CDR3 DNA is TGTGCCAGCAGCCAGGGGCGCGGGTCTGGAAACACCATATATTTT. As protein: CASSQGRGSGNTIYF.